This T cell receptor (beta chain) is from a study of T cell changes during pregnancy in multiple sclerosis. Clones were read by immunoSEQ multiplex PCR, and TCRdb kept only the in-frame ones, dropping some. This table holds tens of thousands of clones, over 80% found once. To note about this clone: Other nucleotide sequences in the sample specify the same CDR3.

This CDR3 region has 12 residues. The junction had 3 bases not matched to a gene; V was cut back by 8 bases and J by 7 bases. CDR1 and CDR2 (germline): MNHEY, SMNVEV (reference sequence). The TCR sequence derives from a female donor with multiple sclerosis, enrolled in a pregnancy study. Sequencing was performed on peripheral blood, taken before pregnancy. V usage is TRBV27 and J usage is TRBJ1-5; 9 bases line up with TRBD1. For the CDR3, the DNA is TGTGCCAGCCGGACAGGGGCCCAGCCCCAGCATTTT. Translated: CASRTGAQPQHF.